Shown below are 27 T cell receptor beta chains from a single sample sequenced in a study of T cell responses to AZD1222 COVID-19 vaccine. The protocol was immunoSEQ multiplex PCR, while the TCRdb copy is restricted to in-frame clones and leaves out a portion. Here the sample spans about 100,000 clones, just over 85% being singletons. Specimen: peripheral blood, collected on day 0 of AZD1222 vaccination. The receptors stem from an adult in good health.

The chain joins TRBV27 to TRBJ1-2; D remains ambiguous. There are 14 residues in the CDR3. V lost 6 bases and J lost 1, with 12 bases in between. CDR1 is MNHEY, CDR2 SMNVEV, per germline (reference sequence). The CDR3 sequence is CASRTEGNNYGYTF. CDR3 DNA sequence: TGTGCCAGCAGAACAGAGGGTAATAACTATGGCTACACCTTC.

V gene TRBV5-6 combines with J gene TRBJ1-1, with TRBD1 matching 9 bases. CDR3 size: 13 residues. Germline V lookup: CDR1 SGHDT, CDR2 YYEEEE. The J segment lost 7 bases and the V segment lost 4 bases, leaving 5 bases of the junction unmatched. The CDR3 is CASSRGQGYEAFF. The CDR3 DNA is TGTGCCAGCAGCCGGGGACAGGGATATGAAGCTTTCTTT.

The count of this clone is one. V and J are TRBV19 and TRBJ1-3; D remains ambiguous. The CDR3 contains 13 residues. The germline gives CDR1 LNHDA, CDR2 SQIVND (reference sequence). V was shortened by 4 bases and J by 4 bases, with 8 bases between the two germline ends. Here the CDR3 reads CASSTLDGNTIYF. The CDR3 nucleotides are TGTGCCAGTAGTACCCTTGACGGAAACACCATATATTTT.

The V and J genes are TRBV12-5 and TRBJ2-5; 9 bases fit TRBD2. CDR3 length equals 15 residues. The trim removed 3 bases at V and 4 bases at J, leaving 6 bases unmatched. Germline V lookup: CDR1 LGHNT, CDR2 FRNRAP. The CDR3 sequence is CASGFGTSSLETQYF. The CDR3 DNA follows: TGTGCTAGTGGTTTCGGGACTAGCAGCCTAGAGACCCAGTACTTC.

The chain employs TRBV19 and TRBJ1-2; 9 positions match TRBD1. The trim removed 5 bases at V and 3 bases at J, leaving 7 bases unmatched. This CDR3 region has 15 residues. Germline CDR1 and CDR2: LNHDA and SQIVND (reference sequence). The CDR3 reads CASSQAGQGYYGYTF. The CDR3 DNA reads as TGTGCCAGTAGTCAGGCGGGACAGGGATACTATGGCTACACCTTC. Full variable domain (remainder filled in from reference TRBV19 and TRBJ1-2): DGGITQSPKYLFRKEGQNVTLSCEQNLNHDAMYWYRQDPGQGLRLIYYSQIVNDFQKGDIAEGYSVSREKKESFPLTVTSAQKNPTAFYLCASSQAGQGYYGYTFGSGTRLTVV.

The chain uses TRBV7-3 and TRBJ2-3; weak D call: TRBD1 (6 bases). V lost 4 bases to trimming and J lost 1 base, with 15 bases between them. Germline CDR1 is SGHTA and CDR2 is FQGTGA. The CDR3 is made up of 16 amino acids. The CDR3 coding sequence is TGTGCCAGCAGCTCAGGGGCGGATTTCGGCACAGATACGCAGTATTTT. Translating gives CASSSGADFGTDTQYF.

DNA for the CDR3: TGTGCCAGCAGCGACGGGACAGGAGGAGATACGCAGTATTTT. Protein: CASSDGTGGDTQYF. V and J are TRBV7-3 and TRBJ2-3; 8 nucleotides match TRBD1. Germline CDR1 is SGHTA and CDR2 is FQGTGA. Trimming took 5 bases from V and 5 from J; bases not matched to a gene: 6. CDR3 length: 14 amino acids.

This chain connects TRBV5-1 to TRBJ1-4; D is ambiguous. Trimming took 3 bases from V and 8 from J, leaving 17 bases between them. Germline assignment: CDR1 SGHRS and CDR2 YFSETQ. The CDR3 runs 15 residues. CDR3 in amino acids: CASSYVTGLAEKLFF. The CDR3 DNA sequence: TGCGCCAGCAGCTACGTTACCGGGCTCGCCGAAAAACTGTTTTTT.

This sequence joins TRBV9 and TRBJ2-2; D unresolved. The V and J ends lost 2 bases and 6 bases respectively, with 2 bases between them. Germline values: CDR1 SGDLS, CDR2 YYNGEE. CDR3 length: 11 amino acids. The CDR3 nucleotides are TGTGCCAGCAGCGTGGCCGGGGAGCTGTTTTTT. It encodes CASSVAGELFF.

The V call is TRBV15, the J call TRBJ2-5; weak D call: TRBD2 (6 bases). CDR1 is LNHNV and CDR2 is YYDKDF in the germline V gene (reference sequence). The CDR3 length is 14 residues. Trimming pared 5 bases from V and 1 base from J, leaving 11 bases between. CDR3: CATSGSGGQETQYF. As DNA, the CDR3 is TGTGCCACCAGCGGCTCCGGGGGCCAAGAGACCCAGTACTTC.

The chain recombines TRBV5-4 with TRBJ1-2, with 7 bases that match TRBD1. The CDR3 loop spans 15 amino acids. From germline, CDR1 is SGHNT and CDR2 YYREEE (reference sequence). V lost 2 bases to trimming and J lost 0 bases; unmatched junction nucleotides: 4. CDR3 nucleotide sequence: TGTGCCAGCAGCTTTAGGGGGCCAGCTAACTATGGCTACACCTTC. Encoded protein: CASSFRGPANYGYTF.

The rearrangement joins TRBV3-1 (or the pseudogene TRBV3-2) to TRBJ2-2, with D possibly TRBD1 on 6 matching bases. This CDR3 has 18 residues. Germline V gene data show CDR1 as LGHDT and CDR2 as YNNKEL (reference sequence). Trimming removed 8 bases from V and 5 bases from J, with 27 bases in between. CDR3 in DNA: TGTGCCAGCGATCACATCCCCCGGGGCAGGGGTAGAACCGGGGAGCTGTTTTTT. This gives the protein CASDHIPRGRGRTGELFF.

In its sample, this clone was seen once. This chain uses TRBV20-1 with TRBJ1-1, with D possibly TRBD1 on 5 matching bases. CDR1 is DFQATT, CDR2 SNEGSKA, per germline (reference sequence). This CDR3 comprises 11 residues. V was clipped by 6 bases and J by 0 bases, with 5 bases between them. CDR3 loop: CSAGVNTEAFF. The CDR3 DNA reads TGCAGTGCAGGGGTGAACACTGAAGCTTTCTTT.

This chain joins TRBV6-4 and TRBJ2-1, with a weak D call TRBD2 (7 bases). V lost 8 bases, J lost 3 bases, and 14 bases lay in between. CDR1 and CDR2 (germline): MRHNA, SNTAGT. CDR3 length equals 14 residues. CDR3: CASFVGGVYNEQFF. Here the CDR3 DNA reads TGTGCCAGCTTCGTAGGGGGGGTCTACAATGAGCAGTTCTTC.

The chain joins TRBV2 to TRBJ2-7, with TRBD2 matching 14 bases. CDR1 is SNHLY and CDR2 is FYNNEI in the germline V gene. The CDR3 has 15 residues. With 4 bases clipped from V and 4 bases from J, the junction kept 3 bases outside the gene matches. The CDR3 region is CASSVGLAGVYEQYF. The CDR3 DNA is TGTGCCAGCAGTGTGGGACTAGCGGGAGTATACGAGCAGTACTTC.

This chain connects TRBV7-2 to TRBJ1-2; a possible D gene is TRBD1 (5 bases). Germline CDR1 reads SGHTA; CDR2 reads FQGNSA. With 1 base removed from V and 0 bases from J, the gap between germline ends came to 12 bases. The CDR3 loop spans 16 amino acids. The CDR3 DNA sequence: TGTGCCAGCAGCTTAGAAGGCGACAGAGCTAACTATGGCTACACCTTC. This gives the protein CASSLEGDRANYGYTF.

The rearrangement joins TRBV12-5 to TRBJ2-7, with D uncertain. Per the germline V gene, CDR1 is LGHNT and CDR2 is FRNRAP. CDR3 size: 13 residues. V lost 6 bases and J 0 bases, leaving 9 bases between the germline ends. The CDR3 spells CASGNDGSYEQYF. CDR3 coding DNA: TGTGCTAGTGGAAACGACGGCTCCTACGAGCAGTACTTC.

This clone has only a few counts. CDR3: CASSQGRHNEKLFF. In DNA, the CDR3 is TGTGCCAGCAGCCAAGGGAGGCATAATGAAAAACTGTTTTTT. This chain connects TRBV3-1 (or the pseudogene TRBV3-2) to TRBJ1-4; no clear D gene. The CDR3 sequence is 14 residues long. V was cut by 1 base and J by 4 bases, with 7 bases left in between. From germline, CDR1 is LGHDT and CDR2 YNNKEL (reference sequence).

DNA of the CDR3: TGTGCCAGCAGTTCCTTCACCGGGACTAGCCCACTGGTGAATGAGCAGTTCTTC. Residues: CASSSFTGTSPLVNEQFF. V and J are TRBV27 and TRBJ2-1; 9 nucleotides match TRBD2. V was clipped by 4 bases and J by 7 bases; unmatched bases: 17. Germline CDR1 MNHEY, CDR2 SMNVEV (reference sequence). The CDR3 has 18 amino acids.

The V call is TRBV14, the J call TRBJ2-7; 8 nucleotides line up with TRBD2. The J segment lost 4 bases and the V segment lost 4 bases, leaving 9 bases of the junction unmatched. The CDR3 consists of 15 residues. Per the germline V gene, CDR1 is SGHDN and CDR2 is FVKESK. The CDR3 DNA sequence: TGTGCCAGCAGCCTCTCCGGGACTAGTCCTTACGAGCAGTACTTC. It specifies CASSLSGTSPYEQYF.

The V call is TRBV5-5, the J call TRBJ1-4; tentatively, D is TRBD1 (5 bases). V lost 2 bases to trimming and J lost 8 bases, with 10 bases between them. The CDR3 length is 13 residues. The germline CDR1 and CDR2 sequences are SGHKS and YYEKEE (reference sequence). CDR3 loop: CASSFGGDEKLFF. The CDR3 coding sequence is TGTGCCAGCAGCTTCGGCGGGGACGAAAAACTGTTTTTT.

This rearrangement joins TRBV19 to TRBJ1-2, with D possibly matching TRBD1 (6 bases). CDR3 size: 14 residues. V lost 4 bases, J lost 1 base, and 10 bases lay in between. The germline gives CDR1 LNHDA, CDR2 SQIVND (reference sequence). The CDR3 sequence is CASSREGGNYGYTF. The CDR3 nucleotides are TGTGCCAGTAGTAGGGAGGGGGGTAACTATGGCTACACCTTC.

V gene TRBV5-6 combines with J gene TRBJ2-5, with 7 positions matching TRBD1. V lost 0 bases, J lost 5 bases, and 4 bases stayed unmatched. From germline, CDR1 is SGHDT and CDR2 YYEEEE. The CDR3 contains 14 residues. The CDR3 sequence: CASSLVGTEETQYF. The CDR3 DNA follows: TGTGCCAGCAGCTTGGTCGGGACAGAGGAGACCCAGTACTTC.

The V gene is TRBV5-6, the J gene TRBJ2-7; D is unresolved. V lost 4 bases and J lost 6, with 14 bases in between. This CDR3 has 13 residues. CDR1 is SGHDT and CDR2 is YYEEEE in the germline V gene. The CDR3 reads CASSPPSRFEQYF. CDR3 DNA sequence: TGTGCCAGCAGCCCACCTTCCAGGTTCGAGCAGTACTTC.

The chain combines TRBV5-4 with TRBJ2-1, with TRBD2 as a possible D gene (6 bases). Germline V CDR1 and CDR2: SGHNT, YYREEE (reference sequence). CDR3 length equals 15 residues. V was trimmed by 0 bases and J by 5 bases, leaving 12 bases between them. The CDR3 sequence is CASSLVAGPNNEQFF. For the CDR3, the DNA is TGTGCCAGCAGCTTGGTTGCGGGGCCCAACAATGAGCAGTTCTTC.

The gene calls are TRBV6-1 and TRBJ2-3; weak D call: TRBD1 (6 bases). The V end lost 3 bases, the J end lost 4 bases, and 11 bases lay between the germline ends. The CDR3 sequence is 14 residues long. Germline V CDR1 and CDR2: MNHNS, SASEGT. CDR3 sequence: CASSEGALPDTQYF. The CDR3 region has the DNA TGTGCCAGCAGTGAGGGGGCTTTGCCAGATACGCAGTATTTT.

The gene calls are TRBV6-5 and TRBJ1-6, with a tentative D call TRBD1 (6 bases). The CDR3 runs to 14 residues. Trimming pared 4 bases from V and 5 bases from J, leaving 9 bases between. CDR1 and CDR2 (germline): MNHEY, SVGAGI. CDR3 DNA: TGTGCCAGCAGTTCCGGGACAAATAATTCACCCCTCCACTTT. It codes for CASSSGTNNSPLHF.